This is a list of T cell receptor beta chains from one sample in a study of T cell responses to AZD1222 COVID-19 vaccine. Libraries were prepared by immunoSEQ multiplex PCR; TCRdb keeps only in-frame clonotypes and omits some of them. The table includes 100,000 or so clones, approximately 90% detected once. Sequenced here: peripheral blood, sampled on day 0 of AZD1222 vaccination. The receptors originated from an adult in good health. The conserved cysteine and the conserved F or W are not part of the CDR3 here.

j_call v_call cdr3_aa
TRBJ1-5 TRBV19 ASSLQGWQPQH
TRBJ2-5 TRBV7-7 ASSQRTGEVTQY
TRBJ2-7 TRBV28 ASSPRGVGSGRSEQY
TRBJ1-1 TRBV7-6 ASSLLQWGSNTEAF
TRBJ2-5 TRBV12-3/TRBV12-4 ASSLRAEETQY
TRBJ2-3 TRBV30 AWTRLAGGTDTQY
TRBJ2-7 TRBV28 ASSLLSAPYEQY
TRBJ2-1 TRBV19 ASMKRSPGEQF
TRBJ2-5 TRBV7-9 ASSLSWTQETQY
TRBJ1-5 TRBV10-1 ASSALTGTGARYSNQPQH
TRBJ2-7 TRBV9 ASSVVGEAYEQY
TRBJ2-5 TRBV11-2 ASSLSWLGRETQY
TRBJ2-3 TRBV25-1 ASSYGGRTDTQY
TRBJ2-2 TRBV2 ASSEGWLVSTGELF
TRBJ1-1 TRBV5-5 ASSWVVSMNTEAF
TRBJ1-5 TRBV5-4 ASSFGPGNQPQH
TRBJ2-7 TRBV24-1 ATSDPGQGLEQY
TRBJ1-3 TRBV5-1 ASRTSWDTENTIY
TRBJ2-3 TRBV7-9 ASSISGSSGDTQY
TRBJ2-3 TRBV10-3 AISPGTGGDTQY
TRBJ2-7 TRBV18 ASSVGSASYEQY
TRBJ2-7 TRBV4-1 ASSPFLTGRDEQY
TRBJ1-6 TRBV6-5 ASSYGTKDGSPLH
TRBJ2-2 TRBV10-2 ASSASSGTAGTGELF
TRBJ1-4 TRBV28 ASRGAPGATNEKLF
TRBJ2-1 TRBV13 ASSLLRGTYNEQF
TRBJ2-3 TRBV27 ASSPWVGADTQY
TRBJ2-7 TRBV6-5 ASSPGLEAYEQY
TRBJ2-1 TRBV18 ASSREGLAGLNEQF
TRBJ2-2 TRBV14 ASSPSGAPNTGELF
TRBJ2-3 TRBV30 AWSVSLSSTDTQY
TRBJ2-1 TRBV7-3 ASSSGTNNEQF
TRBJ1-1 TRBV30 AWKAERGKAF